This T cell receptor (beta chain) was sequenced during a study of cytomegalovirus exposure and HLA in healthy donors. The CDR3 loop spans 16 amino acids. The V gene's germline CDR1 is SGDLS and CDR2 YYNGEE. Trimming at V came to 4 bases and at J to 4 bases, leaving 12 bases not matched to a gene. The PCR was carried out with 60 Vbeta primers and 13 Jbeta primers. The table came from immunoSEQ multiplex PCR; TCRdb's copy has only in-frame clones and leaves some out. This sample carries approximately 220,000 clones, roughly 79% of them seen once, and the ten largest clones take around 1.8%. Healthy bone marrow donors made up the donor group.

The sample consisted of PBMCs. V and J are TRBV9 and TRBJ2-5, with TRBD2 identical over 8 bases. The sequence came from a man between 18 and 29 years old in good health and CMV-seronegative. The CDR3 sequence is CASSPLQTSVGETQYF. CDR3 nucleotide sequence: TGTGCCAGCAGCCCGCTACAGACTAGCGTCGGAGAGACCCAGTACTTC.